The 25 T cell receptor beta chains given below trace back to one sample, sequenced in a study of control samples from healthy donors and cancer patients. Clones were sequenced by immunoSEQ multiplex PCR, and TCRdb holds only the in-frame ones, with some missing. The repertoire consists of 150,000 or so clones, with about 93% occurring once and the leading ten covering roughly 0.7%. Sequenced input: blood. These receptor sequences come from a woman aged 25 to 39 in good health.

The V and J genes are TRBV30 and TRBJ2-7, with unresolved D. Deletions cut 3 bases from V and 0 bases from J, with 6 bases between. In germline, CDR1 is GTSNPN, CDR2 SVGIG (reference sequence). The CDR3 is 12 amino acids. This chain's CDR3 is CAWSQASYEQYF. CDR3 coding DNA: TGTGCCTGGAGCCAGGCCTCCTACGAGCAGTACTTC.

Comment on this clone: The sample holds other DNA sequences that translate to the same CDR3. The chain couples TRBV3-1 (or the pseudogene TRBV3-2) to TRBJ1-1; D is unresolved. V gave up 1 base and J gave up 2 bases, with 5 bases separating them. The germline gives CDR1 LGHDT, CDR2 YNNKEL (reference sequence). The CDR3 consists of 13 residues. The DNA for the CDR3 is TGTGCCAGCAGCCAAGGAGCTAACACTGAAGCTTTCTTT. It encodes CASSQGANTEAFF.

The chain couples TRBV29-1 to TRBJ1-2, with a weak D call TRBD1 (6 bases). V was pared by 5 bases and J by 13 bases, with 23 bases between. The germline V gene has CDR1 SQVTM and CDR2 ANQGSEA. The CDR3 contains 13 residues. CDR3 DNA sequence: TGCAGCGTTTACGCCGGGACACCCCAAGGAGTCACCTTC. Protein sequence: CSVYAGTPQGVTF. Complete variable domain (other parts from reference TRBV29-1 and TRBJ1-2): SAVISQKPSRDICQRGTSLTIQCQVDSQVTMMFWYRQQPGQSLTLIATANQGSEATYESGFVIDKFPISRPNLTFSTLTVSNMSPEDSSIYLCSVYAGTPQGVTFGSGTRLTVV.

This chain uses TRBV30 with TRBJ1-3, with D perhaps TRBD1 (5 bases). Trimming cost V 0 bases and J 3 bases, with 15 bases left between them. CDR1 and CDR2 from the germline V gene are GTSNPN and SVGIG (reference sequence). This CDR3 contains 16 residues. The CDR3 region is CAWSVMGEQGGNTIYF. CDR3 sequence (DNA): TGTGCCTGGAGTGTAATGGGGGAACAAGGTGGAAACACCATATATTTT.

V gene TRBV11-2 combines with J gene TRBJ2-5, with 8 bases aligning to TRBD2. Germline CDR1 SGHAT, CDR2 FQNNGV. V shed 0 bases, J shed 9 bases, and the junction held 9 bases outside the gene matches. The CDR3 loop spans 15 amino acids. The chain's CDR3 is CASSLEVGRGEAQYF. The DNA of the CDR3 is TGTGCCAGCAGCTTAGAGGTCGGGAGGGGTGAGGCCCAGTACTTC.

This rearrangement joins TRBV28 to TRBJ2-7; possibly TRBD2 for D (5 bases). CDR3 length equals 14 residues. Germline CDR1 and CDR2: MDHEN and SYDVKM. The ends were cut back, 6 bases at V and 0 bases at J, with 12 bases in the middle. CDR3 coding DNA: TGTGCCAGCAGCCGGGGTCCCACCTCCTACGAGCAGTACTTC. Amino acid sequence: CASSRGPTSYEQYF.

The V call is TRBV3-1 (or the pseudogene TRBV3-2), the J call TRBJ2-7, with D hard to call. The germline V and J ends were trimmed by 1 base and 5 bases, with 9 bases remaining between them. From germline, CDR1 is LGHDT and CDR2 YNNKEL (reference sequence). The CDR3 loop spans 13 amino acids. CDR3 sequence reads: CASSQAVLNEQYF. The CDR3 DNA follows: TGTGCCAGCAGCCAAGCGGTTTTGAACGAGCAGTACTTC.

The rearrangement joins TRBV24-1 to TRBJ2-7; 10 bases are shared with TRBD1. V gave up 7 bases and J gave up 0 bases; unmatched junction bases: 8. The CDR3 extends over 16 amino acids. CDR1 is KGHDR, CDR2 SFDVKD, per germline. CDR3 coding DNA: TGTGCCACCAGCCCCGGGACAGGGGAGAGCTCCTACGAGCAGTACTTC. It translates to CATSPGTGESSYEQYF.

V is TRBV15 and J is TRBJ1-3; TRBD1 is a possible D gene (6 bases). CDR1 LNHNV and CDR2 YYDKDF come from the germline V gene (reference sequence). Trimming took off 1 base at V and 2 bases at J, with 15 bases between the two ends. This CDR3 contains 17 residues. Written as DNA, the CDR3 is TGTGCCACCAGCAGAGGGGGTACAGGGAAGCCTGGAAACACCATATATTTT. The encoded protein is CATSRGGTGKPGNTIYF.

This sequence joins TRBV12-3 or TRBV12-4 and TRBJ1-6, with TRBD1 as a possible D gene (5 bases). V lost 1 base and J 9 bases, leaving 7 bases between the germline ends. The CDR3 loop spans 13 amino acids. The CDR3 loop reads CASSLGGGSPLHF. The CDR3 DNA reads TGTGCCAGCAGTTTAGGGGGGGGTTCACCCCTCCACTTT.

The rearrangement links TRBV28 to TRBJ2-3; TRBD2 matches 11 bases. Germline V gives CDR1 MDHEN, CDR2 SYDVKM. The CDR3 contains 17 residues. V was pared by 4 bases and J by 4 bases, with 10 bases of the junction left unmatched. The CDR3 DNA reads TGTGCCAGCAGTTCCCCTATAGCGGGAGGGGGCGCAGATACGCAGTATTTT. Translation: CASSSPIAGGGADTQYF.

The chain is built from TRBV7-8 and TRBJ2-3, with D possibly being TRBD2 (6 bases). With 5 bases removed from V and 6 bases from J, the gap between germline ends came to 15 bases. There are 14 residues in the CDR3. Per germline, CDR1 SGHVS and CDR2 FQNEAQ. For the CDR3, the DNA is TGTGCCAGCAGCAACGGAGGGTCAGAGGATACGCAGTATTTT. Its protein is CASSNGGSEDTQYF. The variable domain in full, with the rest retrieved from reference TRBV7-8 and TRBJ2-3, is GAGVSQSPRYKVAKRGQDVALRCDPISGHVSLFWYQQALGQGPEFLTYFQNEAQLDKSGLPSDRFFAERPEGSVSTLKIQRTQQEDSAVYLCASSNGGSEDTQYFGPGTRLTVL.

The chain combines TRBV5-1 with TRBJ2-3; TRBD2 matches 13 bases. In germline, CDR1 is SGHRS, CDR2 YFSETQ. Losses at the gene ends were 4 bases for V and 4 bases for J; bases not matched to a gene: 9. CDR3 length: 17 amino acids. The CDR3 sequence: CASSVPGTSGMADTQYF. The CDR3 DNA is TGCGCCAGCAGCGTACCCGGGACTAGCGGGATGGCAGATACGCAGTATTTT. The complete variable domain, with remaining parts taken from reference TRBV5-1 and TRBJ2-3, reads KAGVTQTPRYLIKTRGQQVTLSCSPISGHRSVSWYQQTPGQGLQFLFEYFSETQRNKGNFPGRFSGRQFSNSRSEMNVSTLELGDSALYLCASSVPGTSGMADTQYFGPGTRLTVL.

This rearrangement joins TRBV28 to TRBJ1-5; D is uncertain. Germline V gene sequence: CDR1 MDHEN, CDR2 SYDVKM. The CDR3 covers 14 residues. Trimming stripped 7 bases from V and 0 bases from J, with 10 bases between. The CDR3 spells CASTPGLSNQPQHF. Here the CDR3 DNA reads TGTGCCAGCACTCCAGGACTTAGCAATCAGCCCCAGCATTTT.

The V gene is TRBV4-3, the J gene TRBJ2-2; TRBD1 matches 7 bases. The CDR3 is made up of 15 amino acids. Per the germline V gene, CDR1 is LGHNA and CDR2 is YSLEER. Losses at the gene ends were 4 bases for V and 4 bases for J; bases not matched to a gene: 6. CDR3 nucleotides: TGCGCCAGCAGCCCCCACAGGGGTGGCACCGGGGAGCTGTTTTTT. This gives the protein CASSPHRGGTGELFF.

This rearrangement joins TRBV7-9 to TRBJ1-3; 7 bases match TRBD1. Per germline, CDR1 SEHNR and CDR2 FQNEAQ (reference sequence). The CDR3 has 17 amino acids. The junction had 10 bases not matched to a gene; V was cut back by 1 base and J by 4 bases. CDR3 amino acids: CASSLGTYRGKGNTIYF. For the CDR3, the DNA is TGTGCCAGCAGCTTAGGGACATACAGGGGAAAGGGAAACACCATATATTTT.

The V call is TRBV19, the J call TRBJ1-1; unclear D gene. The CDR3 extends over 15 amino acids. Germline V gives CDR1 LNHDA, CDR2 SQIVND (reference sequence). V was pared by 1 base and J by 0 bases, with 9 bases between. Written as DNA, the CDR3 is TGTGCCAGTAGTATAGGGCGGGTCATGAACACTGAAGCTTTCTTT. Translation: CASSIGRVMNTEAFF.

The rearrangement uses TRBV3-1 (or the pseudogene TRBV3-2) and TRBJ2-2; D possibly corresponds to TRBD2 (6 bases). The CDR3 has 15 residues. The V and J ends lost 1 base and 4 bases respectively, with 10 bases between them. CDR1 LGHDT and CDR2 YNNKEL come from the germline V gene (reference sequence). The CDR3 is CASSQGTGLTGELFF. The CDR3 DNA is TGTGCCAGCAGCCAAGGAACGGGACTCACCGGGGAGCTGTTTTTT.

This clone was counted once. This sequence joins TRBV4-1 and TRBJ2-1, with 8 bases that match TRBD2. Germline CDR1 MGHRA, CDR2 YSYEKL. This CDR3 region has 15 residues. V was pared by 4 bases and J by 4 bases, with 6 bases of the junction left unmatched. Here the CDR3 reads CASSLGLATYNEQFF. The CDR3 DNA is TGCGCCAGCAGCCTTGGACTAGCAACGTACAATGAGCAGTTCTTC.

The chain uses TRBV2 and TRBJ2-5, with 10 bases that match TRBD2. The CDR3 covers 15 residues. CDR1 SNHLY and CDR2 FYNNEI come from the germline V gene. The V and J ends lost 4 bases and 7 bases, in that order; junction bases with no gene match: 9. In nucleotides, the CDR3 is TGTGCCAGCAGTGCTTCTAGCGGGAGTGGGGGGACCCAGTACTTC. Residues: CASSASSGSGGTQYF.

The rearrangement links TRBV6-6 to TRBJ1-4; D is unresolved. CDR3 length: 11 residues. Germline CDR1 is MNHNY and CDR2 is SVGAGI (reference sequence). Between the trimmed V and J ends, which lost 2 bases and 12 bases, there was a span of 7 bases. The CDR3 protein is CASSYAEELFF. CDR3 coding DNA: TGTGCCAGCAGTTACGCGGAAGAACTGTTTTTT.

The chain joins TRBV18 to TRBJ2-5; no firm D call. Trimming pared 3 bases from V and 4 bases from J, leaving 9 bases between. The length of the CDR3 is 13 residues. CDR1 is KGHSH and CDR2 is LQKENI in the germline V gene. CDR3 nucleotides: TGTGCCAGCTCACCGCCCTCTGTAGAGACCCAGTACTTC. Its translation is CASSPPSVETQYF.

The chain recombines TRBV7-2 with TRBJ2-1; TRBD2 matches at 9 bases. The length of the CDR3 is 15 residues. The V and J ends lost 5 bases and 7 bases, in that order; junction bases with no gene match: 9. From germline, CDR1 is SGHTA and CDR2 FQGNSA. The CDR3 coding sequence is TGTGCCAGCAGCCAAACTAGCGGGCGAGGGAATGAGCAGTTCTTC. It codes for CASSQTSGRGNEQFF.

The chain joins TRBV15 to TRBJ2-7; the D gene is possibly TRBD2 (6 bases). The CDR3 runs to 13 residues. Trimming pared 5 bases from V and 6 bases from J, leaving 14 bases between. The germline V gene encodes CDR1 LNHNV and CDR2 YYDKDF (reference sequence). The CDR3 nucleotides read TGTGCCACCAGCGGTAGTCGGGGGACCGAGCAGTACTTC. Translating gives CATSGSRGTEQYF.

This chain joins TRBV12-5 and TRBJ2-2, with 7 bases aligning to TRBD2. V lost 6 bases to trimming and J lost 4 bases; unmatched junction nucleotides: 8. This CDR3 is built from 15 residues. Germline assignment: CDR1 LGHNT and CDR2 FRNRAP. CDR3 sequence reads: CASGLDGGGTGELFF. In nucleotides, the CDR3 is TGTGCTAGTGGCCTAGATGGGGGGGGCACCGGGGAGCTGTTTTTT.